The clone carrying this T cell receptor (beta chain) came up many times. Antigen specificity is unknown. These data belong to a study of CD8 T cells in ankylosing spondylitis. Whole-study findings and limits: Relatively rare in peripheral blood, disease-linked clones were also CD8+. Blood of patients with ankylosing spondylitis appeared to be characterized by a TCR beta motif of several highly homologous variants. A number of the motif variants had already been described in reactive arthritis synovial fluid and blood. Significant enrichment of disease-linked clones was reported in matched ankylosing spondylitis synovial fluid.

TCRdb redid the calling of the 5' RACE reads with MiXCR, one entry per CDR3 protein. The sample includes about 210,000 distinct CDR3 sequences, more than 5.5% of them seen just once. The germline gives CDR1 SGHRS, CDR2 YFSETQ. This CDR3 is built from 16 residues. V lost 0 bases and J 1 base, leaving 11 bases between the germline ends. This TCR was sampled from a male donor with ankylosing spondylitis. The V and J genes are TRBV5-1 and TRBJ2-1; D unclear. Sequenced: blood, either unsorted or a sorted T cell fraction (not recorded which). The CDR3 DNA reads TGCGCCAGCAGCTTGGAATCGGCGTGGTCCTACAATGAGCAGTTCTTC. Encoded protein: CASSLESAWSYNEQFF.